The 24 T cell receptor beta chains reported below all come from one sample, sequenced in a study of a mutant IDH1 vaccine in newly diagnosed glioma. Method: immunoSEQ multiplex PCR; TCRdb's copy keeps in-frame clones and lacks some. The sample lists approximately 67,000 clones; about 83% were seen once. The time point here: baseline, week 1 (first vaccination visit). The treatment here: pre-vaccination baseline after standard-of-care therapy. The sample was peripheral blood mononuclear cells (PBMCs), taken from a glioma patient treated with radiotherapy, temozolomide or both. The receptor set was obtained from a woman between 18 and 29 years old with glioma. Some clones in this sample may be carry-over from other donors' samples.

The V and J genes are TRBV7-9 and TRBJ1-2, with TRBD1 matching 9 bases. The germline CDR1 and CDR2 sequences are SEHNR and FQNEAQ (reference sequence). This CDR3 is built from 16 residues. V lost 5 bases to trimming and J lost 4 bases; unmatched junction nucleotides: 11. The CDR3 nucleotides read TGTGCCAGCAGCCCCGGACAGGGGTTGGAAACCTATGGCTACACCTTC. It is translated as CASSPGQGLETYGYTF.

CDR3 loop: CASSFPGPYNEQFF. The CDR3 bases are TGTGCCAGCAGCTTCCCTGGGCCGTACAATGAGCAGTTCTTC. The genes are TRBV7-9 and TRBJ2-1; D remains ambiguous. This CDR3 has 14 amino acids. The germline V gene has CDR1 SEHNR and CDR2 FQNEAQ (reference sequence). The germline V and J ends were trimmed by 3 bases and 4 bases, with 10 bases remaining between them. The full variable domain, with the rest looked up from reference TRBV7-9 and TRBJ2-1, is DTGVSQNPRHKITKRGQNVTFRCDPISEHNRLYWYRQTLGQGPEFLTYFQNEAQLEKSRLLSDRFSAERPKGSFSTLEIQRTEQGDSAMYLCASSFPGPYNEQFFGPGTRLTVL.

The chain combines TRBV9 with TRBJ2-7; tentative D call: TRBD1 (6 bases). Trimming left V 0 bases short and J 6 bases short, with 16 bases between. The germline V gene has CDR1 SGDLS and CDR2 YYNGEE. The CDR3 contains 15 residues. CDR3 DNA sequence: TGTGCCAGCAGCGTAGATGGGGGCCAGGGCGGCGAGCAGTACTTC. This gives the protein CASSVDGGQGGEQYF.

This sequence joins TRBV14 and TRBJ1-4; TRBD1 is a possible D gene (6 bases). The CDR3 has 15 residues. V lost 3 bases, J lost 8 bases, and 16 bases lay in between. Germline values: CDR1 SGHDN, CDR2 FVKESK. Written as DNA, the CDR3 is TGTGCCAGCAGCCAGGAAGGCAGGGGACGGGAAAAACTGTTTTTT. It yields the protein CASSQEGRGREKLFF.

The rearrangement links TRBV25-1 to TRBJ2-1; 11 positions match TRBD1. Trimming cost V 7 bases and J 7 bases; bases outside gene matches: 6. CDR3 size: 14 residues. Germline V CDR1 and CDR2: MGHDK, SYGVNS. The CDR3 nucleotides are TGTGCCAGCACCGGGACAGGGGGGAGGAATGAGCAGTTCTTC. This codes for CASTGTGGRNEQFF.

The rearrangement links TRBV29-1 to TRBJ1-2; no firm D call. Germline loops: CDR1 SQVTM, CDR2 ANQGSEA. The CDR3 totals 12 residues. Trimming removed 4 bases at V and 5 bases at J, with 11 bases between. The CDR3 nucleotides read TGCAGCGTTGGAGACGGGGATTATGGCTACACCTTC. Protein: CSVGDGDYGYTF.

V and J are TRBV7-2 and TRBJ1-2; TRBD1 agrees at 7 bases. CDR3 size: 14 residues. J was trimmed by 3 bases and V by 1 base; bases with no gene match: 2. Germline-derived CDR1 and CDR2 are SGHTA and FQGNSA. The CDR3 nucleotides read TGTGCCAGCAGCTTAGGCGGGACAGACTATGGCTACACCTTC. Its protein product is CASSLGGTDYGYTF.

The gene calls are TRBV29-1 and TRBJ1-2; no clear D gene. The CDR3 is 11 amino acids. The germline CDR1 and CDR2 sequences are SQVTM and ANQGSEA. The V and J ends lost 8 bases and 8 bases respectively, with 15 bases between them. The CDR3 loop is CSSGEPEGYTF. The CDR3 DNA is TGCAGCTCGGGAGAGCCGGAAGGCTACACCTTC.

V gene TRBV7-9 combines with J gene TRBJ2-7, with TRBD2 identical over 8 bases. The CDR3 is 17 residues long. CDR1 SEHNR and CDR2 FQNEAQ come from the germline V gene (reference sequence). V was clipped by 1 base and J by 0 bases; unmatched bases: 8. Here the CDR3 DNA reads TGTGCCAGCAGCTTAGTGGGGCTAGCGGGCCTCTCCTACGAGCAGTACTTC. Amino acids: CASSLVGLAGLSYEQYF.

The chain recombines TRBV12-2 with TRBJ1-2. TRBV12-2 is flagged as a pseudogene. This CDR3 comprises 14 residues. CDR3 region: CASRLVKTPRGYTF. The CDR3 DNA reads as TGTGCAAGTCGCTTAGTGAAGACTCCGCGGGGCTACACCTTC.

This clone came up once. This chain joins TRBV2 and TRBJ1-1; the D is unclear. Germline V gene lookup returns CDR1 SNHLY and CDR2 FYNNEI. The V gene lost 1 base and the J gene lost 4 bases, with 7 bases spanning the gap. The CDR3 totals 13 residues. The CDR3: CASSEGWGTEAFF. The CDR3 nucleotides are TGTGCCAGCAGTGAAGGTTGGGGCACTGAAGCTTTCTTT.

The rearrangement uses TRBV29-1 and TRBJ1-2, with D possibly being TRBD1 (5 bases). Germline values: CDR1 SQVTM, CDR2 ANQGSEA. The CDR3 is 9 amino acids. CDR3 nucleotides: TGCAGAGGGGCGGGCGGCTACACCTTC. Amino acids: CRGAGGYTF.

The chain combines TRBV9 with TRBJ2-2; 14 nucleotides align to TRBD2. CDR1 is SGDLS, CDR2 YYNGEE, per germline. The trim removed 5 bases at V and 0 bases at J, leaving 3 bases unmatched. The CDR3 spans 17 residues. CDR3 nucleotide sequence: TGTGCCAGCAGTAGACTAGCGGGGGGGGCGAACACCGGGGAGCTGTTTTTT. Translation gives CASSRLAGGANTGELFF.

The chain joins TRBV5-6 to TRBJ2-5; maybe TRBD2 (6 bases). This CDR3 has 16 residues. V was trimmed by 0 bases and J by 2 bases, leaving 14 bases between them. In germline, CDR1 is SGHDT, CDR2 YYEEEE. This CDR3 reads CASSLVGGGAQETQYF. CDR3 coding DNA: TGTGCCAGCAGCTTGGTGGGAGGTGGCGCACAAGAGACCCAGTACTTC.

CDR3 sequence: CAWSVRLNNEQFF. CDR3 coding DNA: TGTGCCTGGAGTGTAAGGCTCAACAATGAGCAGTTCTTC. V usage is TRBV30 and J usage is TRBJ2-1, with unresolved D. Trimming took 0 bases from V and 5 from J, leaving 8 bases between them. The CDR3 runs 13 residues. Germline-derived CDR1 and CDR2 are GTSNPN and SVGIG (reference sequence).

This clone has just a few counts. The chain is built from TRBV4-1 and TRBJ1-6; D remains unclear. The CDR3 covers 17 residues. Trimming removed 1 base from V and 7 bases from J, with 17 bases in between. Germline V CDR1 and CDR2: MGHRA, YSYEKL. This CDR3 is CASSQGERFRPNSPLHF. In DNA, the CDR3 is TGCGCCAGCAGCCAAGGCGAGAGGTTCCGACCCAATTCACCCCTCCACTTT.

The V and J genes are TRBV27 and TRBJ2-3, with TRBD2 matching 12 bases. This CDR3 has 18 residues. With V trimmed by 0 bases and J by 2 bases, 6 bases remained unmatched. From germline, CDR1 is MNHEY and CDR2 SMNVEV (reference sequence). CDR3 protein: CASSLSMGTSGFTDTQYF. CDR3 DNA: TGTGCCAGCAGTTTATCGATGGGGACTAGCGGGTTCACAGATACGCAGTATTTT.

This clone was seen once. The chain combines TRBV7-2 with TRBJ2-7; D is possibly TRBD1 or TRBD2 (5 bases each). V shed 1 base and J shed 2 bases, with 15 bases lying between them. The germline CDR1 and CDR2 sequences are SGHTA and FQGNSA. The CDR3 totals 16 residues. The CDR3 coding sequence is TGTGCCAGCAGCTTAGTCCCCCGGGACGGGACCTACGAGCAGTACTTC. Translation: CASSLVPRDGTYEQYF.

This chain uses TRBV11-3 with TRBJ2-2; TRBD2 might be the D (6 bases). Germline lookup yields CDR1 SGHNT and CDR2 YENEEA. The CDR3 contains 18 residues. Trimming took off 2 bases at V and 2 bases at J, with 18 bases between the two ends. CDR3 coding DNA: TGTGCCAGCAGCTTAAGGTCGGCCACTAGCCGAAACACCGGGGAGCTGTTTTTT. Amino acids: CASSLRSATSRNTGELFF.

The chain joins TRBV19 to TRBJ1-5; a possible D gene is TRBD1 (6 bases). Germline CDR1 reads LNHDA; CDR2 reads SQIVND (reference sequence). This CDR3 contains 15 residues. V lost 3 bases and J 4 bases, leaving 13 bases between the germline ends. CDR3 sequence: CASSIRGASNQPQHF. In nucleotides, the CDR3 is TGTGCCAGTAGTATTCGGGGGGCTTCGAATCAGCCCCAGCATTTT.

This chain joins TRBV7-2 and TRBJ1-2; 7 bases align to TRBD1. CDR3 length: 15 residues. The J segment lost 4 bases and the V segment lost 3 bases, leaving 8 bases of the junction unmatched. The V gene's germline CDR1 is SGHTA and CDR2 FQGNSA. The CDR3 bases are TGTGCCAGCAGCTTCCGACAGGGCTCCGTCTATGGCTACACCTTC. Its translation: CASSFRQGSVYGYTF.

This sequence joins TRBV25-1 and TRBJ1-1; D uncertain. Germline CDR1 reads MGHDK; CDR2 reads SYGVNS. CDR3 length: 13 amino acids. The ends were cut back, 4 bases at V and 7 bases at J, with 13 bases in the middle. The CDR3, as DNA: TGTGCCAGCAGTGTTATGACCAGGCGTGAAGCTTTCTTT. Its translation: CASSVMTRREAFF.

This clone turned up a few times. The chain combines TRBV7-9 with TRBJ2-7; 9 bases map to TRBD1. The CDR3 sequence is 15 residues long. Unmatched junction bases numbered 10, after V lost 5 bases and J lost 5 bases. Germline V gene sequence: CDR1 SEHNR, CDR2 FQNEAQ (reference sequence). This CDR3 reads CASSRNGDRVNEQYF. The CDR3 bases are TGTGCCAGCAGCCGCAATGGGGACAGGGTCAACGAGCAGTACTTC.

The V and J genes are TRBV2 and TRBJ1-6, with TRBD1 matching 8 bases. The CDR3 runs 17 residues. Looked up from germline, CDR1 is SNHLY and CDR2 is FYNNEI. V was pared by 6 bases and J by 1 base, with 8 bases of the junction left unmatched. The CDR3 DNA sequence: TGTGCCAGCAGAAGACAGGGGATAGGATCCTATAATTCACCCCTCCACTTT. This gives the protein CASRRQGIGSYNSPLHF.